These 22 T cell receptor beta chains share one sample of origin, sequenced in a study of a mutant IDH1 vaccine in newly diagnosed glioma. Time point reported: week 23, last vaccination. Vaccinated patients received 300 ug of mutant IDH1 20-mer peptide per dose, with topical imiquimod. Only in-frame clones appear in the TCRdb table, and some are missing; sequencing was by immunoSEQ multiplex PCR. Of over 35,000 clones listed, roughly 76% are singletons. These receptors have no known antigen. Sample: PBMCs, taken from a glioma patient whose treatment included an IDH1 peptide vaccine. The receptors originated from a man aged 35 to 55 with glioma.

This clone was recorded only once. This chain uses TRBV7-6 with TRBJ1-2; 7 bases map to TRBD1. Per the germline V gene, CDR1 is SGHVS and CDR2 is FNYEAQ. The V gene end was trimmed by 0 bases and the J gene end by 7 bases; junction bases not matched to a gene: 5. The CDR3 contains 14 residues. The chain's CDR3 is CASSLAEGAGGYTF. The CDR3 DNA reads as TGTGCCAGCAGCTTAGCTGAGGGGGCGGGTGGCTACACCTTC.

This clone was recorded a few times. The genes are TRBV30 and TRBJ2-1, with TRBD1 identical over 11 bases. Germline CDR1 and CDR2: GTSNPN and SVGIG (reference sequence). V lost 0 bases, J lost 9 bases, and 16 bases stayed unmatched. The CDR3 has 18 residues. CDR3 in DNA: TGTGCCTGGAGTGTCGGGACAGGGGGAGATGTTTGGGCTAGTGAGCAGTTCTTC. Amino acids: CAWSVGTGGDVWASEQFF. Together with reference TRBV30 and TRBJ2-1, the CDR3 gives the full variable domain: SQTIHQWPATLVQPVGSPLSLECTVEGTSNPNLYWYRQAAGRGLQLLFYSVGIGQISSEVPQNLSASRPQDRQFILSSKKLLLSDSGFYLCAWSVGTGGDVWASEQFFGPGTRLTVL.

This clone is a singleton in its sample. The V and J genes are TRBV11-3 and TRBJ2-2; D remains unclear. V was trimmed by 5 bases and J by 1 base, leaving 5 bases between them. The CDR3 totals 13 residues. The germline gives CDR1 SGHNT, CDR2 YENEEA. The CDR3 sequence is CASSRKNTGELFF. The CDR3 nucleotides read TGTGCCAGCAGCCGTAAGAACACCGGGGAGCTGTTTTTT.

The chain has TRBV6-5 and TRBJ2-1; 13 nucleotides match TRBD2. This CDR3 is 16 amino acids long. Germline V gene sequence: CDR1 MNHEY, CDR2 SVGAGI. J gave up 5 bases and V 4 bases, and 5 bases lay outside the gene matches. This CDR3 reads CASSFGLAGVNNEQFF. Here the CDR3 DNA reads TGTGCCAGCAGTTTTGGACTAGCGGGAGTAAACAATGAGCAGTTCTTC.

As concerns this clone: Without the conserved terminal phenylalanine or tryptophan, this CDR3 likely stems from a read error. The V call is TRBV9, the J call TRBJ1-2; TRBD1 aligns across 8 bases. The V and J ends lost 0 bases and 0 bases, in that order; junction bases with no gene match: 13. This CDR3 is built from 19 residues. Germline V gives CDR1 SGDLS, CDR2 YYNGEE. CDR3 residues: CASSVGGTGRRLSNYGYTL. CDR3 nucleotide sequence: TGTGCCAGCAGCGTAGGGGGGACAGGACGGAGACTATCTAACTATGGCTACACCCTC.

The CDR3 DNA sequence: TGCGCCAGTACTAGTGTGGGGGCTAACACCGGGGAGCTGTTTTTT. Protein sequence: CASTSVGANTGELFF. The chain uses TRBV5-1 and TRBJ2-2; tentatively, D is TRBD1 (6 bases). Trimming left V 8 bases short and J 2 bases short, with 16 bases between. Germline values: CDR1 SGHRS, CDR2 YFSETQ. The CDR3 sequence is 15 residues long.

Judged by abundance, this clone is medium-sized. V is TRBV27 and J is TRBJ2-3; D not resolved. CDR1 is MNHEY and CDR2 is SMNVEV in the germline V gene (reference sequence). The CDR3 contains 14 residues. The germline V and J ends were trimmed by 2 bases and 6 bases, with 12 bases remaining between them. The CDR3 nucleotides are TGTGCCAGCAGTTTACCTACGGGCTCGGATACGCAGTATTTT. Protein: CASSLPTGSDTQYF.

The rearrangement uses TRBV30 and TRBJ2-1, with 9 bases that match TRBD2. The CDR3 length is 14 residues. V shed 3 bases, J shed 6 bases, and the junction held 6 bases outside the gene matches. Germline loops: CDR1 GTSNPN, CDR2 SVGIG (reference sequence). DNA for the CDR3: TGTGCCTGGAGCGCGGGGGGGCAGGGCAATGAGCAGTTCTTC. This codes for CAWSAGGQGNEQFF.

The V gene is TRBV19, the J gene TRBJ1-2; tentatively, D is TRBD1 (6 bases). V lost 7 bases to trimming and J lost 4 bases, with 13 bases between them. Germline-derived CDR1 and CDR2 are LNHDA and SQIVND (reference sequence). The CDR3 length is 13 residues. The DNA of the CDR3 is TGTGCCAGTACCCCCACAGGGAGCTATGGCTACACCTTC. Protein: CASTPTGSYGYTF.

This clone was detected once. The rearrangement links TRBV10-3 to TRBJ1-2, with 11 bases that match TRBD1. The CDR3 length is 13 residues. The J segment lost 7 bases and the V segment lost 4 bases, leaving 2 bases of the junction unmatched. Germline V gives CDR1 ENHRY, CDR2 SYGVKD. CDR3 coding DNA: TGTGCCATCAGTGGGGGACAGGGGGGTGGCTACACCTTC. Translated: CAISGGQGGGYTF.

V gene TRBV29-1 combines with J gene TRBJ1-1; no clear D. The CDR3 runs to 12 residues. The germline V gene encodes CDR1 SQVTM and CDR2 ANQGSEA. With 0 bases removed from V and 10 bases from J, the gap between germline ends came to 12 bases. The CDR3 DNA reads as TGCAGCGTTGAAGATGGAACCCCCCCAGCTTTCTTT. This gives the protein CSVEDGTPPAFF.

V gene TRBV2 combines with J gene TRBJ1-2; a possible D gene is TRBD1 (5 bases). V was shortened by 6 bases and J by 8 bases, with 13 bases between the two germline ends. Per germline, CDR1 SNHLY and CDR2 FYNNEI. The CDR3 sequence is 12 residues long. This chain's CDR3 is CASSLGETGYTF. The CDR3 nucleotides are TGTGCCAGCAGCTTGGGGGAAACAGGCTACACCTTC.

The chain employs TRBV7-2 and TRBJ2-3, with 9 bases aligning to TRBD1. The CDR3 runs 14 residues. Germline CDR1 and CDR2: SGHTA and FQGNSA. Losses at the gene ends were 5 bases for V and 1 base for J; bases not matched to a gene: 1. The CDR3 bases are TGTGCCAGCAGCCGGACAGGGGGCACAGATACGCAGTATTTT. Protein product: CASSRTGGTDTQYF.

The chain employs TRBV7-2 and TRBJ2-5; the D call may be TRBD1 or TRBD2 (6 bases each). This CDR3 contains 14 residues. V lost 4 bases and J lost 5, with 14 bases in between. Germline CDR1 is SGHTA and CDR2 is FQGNSA. Here the CDR3 reads CASSSGQRGETQYF. CDR3 in DNA: TGTGCCAGCAGCTCGGGACAACGGGGGGAGACCCAGTACTTC.

The rearrangement joins TRBV11-2 to TRBJ1-2, with D perhaps TRBD1 (6 bases). Trimming removed 1 base at V and 7 bases at J, with 19 bases between. Germline CDR1 SGHAT, CDR2 FQNNGV. CDR3 size: 16 residues. For the CDR3, the DNA is TGTGCCAGCAGCTTAGGCCCCTGGACAGATGGGGGTGGCTACACCTTC. Its translation is CASSLGPWTDGGGYTF.

V is TRBV23-1 and J is TRBJ1-1, with 8 bases identical to TRBD1. TRBV23-1 qualifies as an ORF whose function is uncertain. V shed 0 bases, J shed 0 bases, and the junction held 15 bases outside the gene matches. There are 20 residues in the CDR3. Here the CDR3 DNA reads TGCGCCAGCAGTCAATCAGCTAACCGGGACAGGCAAAATCTGAACACTGAAGCTTTCTTT. Its translation: CASSQSANRDRQNLNTEAFF.

The rearrangement joins TRBV11-2 to TRBJ1-2; weak D call: TRBD1 (5 bases). CDR1 and CDR2 from the germline V gene are SGHAT and FQNNGV. The CDR3 extends over 13 amino acids. V lost 3 bases, J lost 2 bases, and 7 bases lay in between. This chain's CDR3 is CASSFRQNYGYTF. CDR3 DNA sequence: TGTGCCAGCAGCTTTAGACAGAACTATGGCTACACCTTC.

Concerning this clone itself: A junction end diverges from the germline sequence, so it may reflect a read error. The chain joins TRBV5-4 to TRBJ1-5, with unresolved D. Germline V lookup: CDR1 SGHNT, CDR2 YYREEE (reference sequence). This CDR3 comprises 10 residues. CDR3 sequence: CASSLDGQYF. CDR3 in DNA: TGTGCCAGCAGCTTGGACGGCCAATATTTT.

The V and J genes are TRBV19 and TRBJ2-4; 8 nucleotides agree with TRBD1. V lost 10 bases, J lost 9 bases, and 11 bases stayed unmatched. This CDR3 spans 13 amino acids. The germline gives CDR1 LNHDA, CDR2 SQIVND (reference sequence). The CDR3 sequence: CATTDRGRGIQYF. CDR3 bases: TGTGCCACTACCGACAGGGGAAGGGGCATTCAGTACTTC.

The CDR3 here is CATSRVPLAGGPNEQFF. The CDR3 region has the DNA TGTGCCACCAGCAGAGTTCCGCTAGCGGGGGGGCCAAATGAGCAGTTCTTC. This chain joins TRBV15 and TRBJ2-1, with 12 bases lining up with TRBD2. The CDR3 has 17 amino acids. The ends lost 1 base at V and 7 bases at J; junction bases unmatched: 8. Germline V gives CDR1 LNHNV, CDR2 YYDKDF (reference sequence).

The J gene is TRBJ2-3, the V gene TRBV5-8, with D perhaps matching TRBD1 or TRBD2 (5 bases each). CDR1 and CDR2 (germline): SGHTS, YDEGEE. V was shortened by 6 bases and J by 10 bases, with 21 bases between the two germline ends. The CDR3 runs 14 residues. The CDR3 sequence is CASKVGTLNSAQYF. As DNA, the CDR3 is TGTGCCAGCAAGGTCGGGACCCTAAATTCCGCGCAGTATTTT. The entire variable domain, with the rest obtained from reference TRBV5-8 and TRBJ2-3, is as follows: EAGVTQSPTHLIKTRGQQATLRCSPISGHTSVYWYQQALGLGLQFLLWYDEGEERNRGNFPPRFSGRQFPNYSSELNVNALELEDSALYLCASKVGTLNSAQYFGPGTRLTVL.

In regard to this clone: An end of the junction differs from the germline gene, which may be a read error. The chain couples TRBV4-2 to TRBJ2-7; tentatively, D is TRBD1 (5 bases). CDR3 length: 14 amino acids. From germline, CDR1 is LGHNA and CDR2 YNFKEQ. CDR3 bases: TGTGCCAGCAGCCCCAGGGTAGGCTCCGACGAGCAGTACTTC. This codes for CASSPRVGSDEQYF.